This T cell receptor beta chain was found in a study of human T cells and chemical hapten exposure. Study summary: Sensitization was performed using 2% DPC on a 2 cm by 2 cm upper inner arm skin site.

The CDR3 loop spans 15 amino acids. The V end was cut by 5 bases, the J end by 2 bases, with 14 bases between. Germline V gene sequence: CDR1 SGHTA, CDR2 FQGTGA. This clonotype was recorded many times. Time point here: patch test 1, 2 weeks after DPC sensitization. The treatment here: therapeutic diphenylcyclopropenone sensitization with weekly scalp DPC. Patients had alopecia, were aged 18 to 70, and were not pregnant. Each CDR3 protein is one row after TCRdb ran MiXCR on the RACE reads. The table has tens of thousands of distinct CDR3 sequences, around 11% seen once; the top ten hold around 4%. This TCR derives from a woman aged 50 to 65 with alopecia areata. Some clones in this sample may be carry-over from other donors' samples. The chain has TRBV7-3 and TRBJ2-3, with a possible D match to TRBD2 (5 bases). Specimen: whole blood, collected in connection with sensitization to the hapten diphenylcyclopropenone (DPC). CDR3 DNA sequence: TGTGCCAGCAGCCCCCAGCTAGCCCCCACAGATACGCAGTATTTT. Protein sequence: CASSPQLAPTDTQYF.